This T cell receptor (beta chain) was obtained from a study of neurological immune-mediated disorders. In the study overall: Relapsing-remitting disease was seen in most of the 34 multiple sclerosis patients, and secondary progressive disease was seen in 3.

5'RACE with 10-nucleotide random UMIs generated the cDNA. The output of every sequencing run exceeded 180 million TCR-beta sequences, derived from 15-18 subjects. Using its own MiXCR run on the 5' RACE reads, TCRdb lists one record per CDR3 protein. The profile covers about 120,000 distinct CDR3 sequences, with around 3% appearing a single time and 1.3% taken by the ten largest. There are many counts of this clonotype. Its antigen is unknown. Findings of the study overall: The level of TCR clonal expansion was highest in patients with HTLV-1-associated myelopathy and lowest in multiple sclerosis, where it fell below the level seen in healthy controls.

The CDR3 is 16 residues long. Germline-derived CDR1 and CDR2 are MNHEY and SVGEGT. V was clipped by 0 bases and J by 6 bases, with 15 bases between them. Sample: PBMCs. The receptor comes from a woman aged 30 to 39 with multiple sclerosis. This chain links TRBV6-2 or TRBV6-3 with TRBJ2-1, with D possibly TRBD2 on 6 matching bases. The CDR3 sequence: CASSYSKIGSGNEQFF. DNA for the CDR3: TGTGCCAGCAGTTACTCGAAAATCGGGAGTGGCAATGAGCAGTTCTTC.